These 14 T cell receptor beta chains were all obtained from the same sample, sequenced in a study of T cell responses to AZD1222 COVID-19 vaccine listed by TCRdb under 2021. This specimen's time point label, interpreted: baseline before first vaccination. The library was generated by the immunoSEQ multiplex PCR assay. What TCRdb holds here is the immuneACCESS table cut down to in-frame rearrangements. Part of the clones is not present; checked against another copy, under half of the missing clones reflect an unresolved V gene, and the others are unexplained. The sample table contains about 50,000 clones; only one count was recorded for 60% to 85% of them. In total, the top ten clones hold around 7% of the sample. The source material was peripheral blood, sampled on day 0 of AZD1222 vaccination. The receptors originated from an adult in good health.

This clone was seen a single time. The chain combines TRBV5-4 with TRBJ2-1; 8 bases are a match to TRBD1. The CDR3 extends over 18 amino acids. Germline lookup yields CDR1 SGHNT and CDR2 YYREEE (reference sequence). V trimming: 0 bases; J trimming: 5 bases; junction bases outside the gene matches: 13. The CDR3 bases are TGTGCCAGCAGCTTGGGTTTAGTGACAGGGGTGGGCGACAATGAGCAGTTCTTC. Amino acids: CASSLGLVTGVGDNEQFF.

The chain recombines TRBV11-2 with TRBJ2-1; 8 bases align to TRBD2. The CDR3 sequence is 14 residues long. Trimming removed 3 bases from V and 10 bases from J; junction bases left unmatched: 8. Germline values: CDR1 SGHAT, CDR2 FQNNGV. As DNA, the CDR3 is TGTGCCAGCAGCTTTCGGCTAGCGGGTGGGGAGCAGTTCTTC. Its protein is CASSFRLAGGEQFF. The full variable domain, rest sourced from reference TRBV11-2 and TRBJ2-1, is EAGVAQSPRYKIIEKRQSVAFWCNPISGHATLYWYQQILGQGPKLLIQFQNNGVVDDSQLPKDRFSAERLKGVDSTLKIQPAKLEDSAVYLCASSFRLAGGEQFFGPGTRLTVL.

The rearrangement uses TRBV20-1 and TRBJ1-5; tentative D call: TRBD1 (5 bases). This CDR3 comprises 15 residues. Germline V gene data show CDR1 as DFQATT and CDR2 as SNEGSKA (reference sequence). V was pared by 3 bases and J by 2 bases, with 14 bases between. The CDR3 DNA is TGCAGTGCTAGTTTTCAGGGTTCCGGCAATCAGCCCCAGCATTTT. Translated: CSASFQGSGNQPQHF.

The gene calls are TRBV5-5 and TRBJ2-7; D is undetermined. The CDR3 runs 14 residues. Germline V gives CDR1 SGHKS, CDR2 YYEKEE (reference sequence). Trimming removed 0 bases at V and 4 bases at J, with 11 bases between. The CDR3: CASSLALGNYEQYV. In nucleotides, the CDR3 is TGTGCCAGCAGCTTGGCTCTGGGAAATTACGAGCAGTACGTC.

The chain uses TRBV5-6 and TRBJ1-2; D ambiguous. CDR3 size: 15 residues. With 3 bases removed from V and 0 bases from J, the gap between germline ends came to 12 bases. Germline-derived CDR1 and CDR2 are SGHDT and YYEEEE. CDR3 in amino acids: CASSWPGVTNYGYTF. In DNA form, the CDR3 reads TGTGCCAGCAGCTGGCCCGGGGTAACTAACTATGGCTACACCTTC. The whole variable domain, filled in from reference TRBV5-6 and TRBJ1-2, reads DAGVTQSPTHLIKTRGQQVTLRCSPKSGHDTVSWYQQALGQGPQFIFQYYEEEERQRGNFPDRFSGHQFPNYSSELNVNALLLGDSALYLCASSWPGVTNYGYTFGSGTRLTVV.

The genes are TRBV5-1 and TRBJ2-7; 9 nucleotides line up with TRBD1. The CDR3 totals 14 residues. Germline V lookup: CDR1 SGHRS, CDR2 YFSETQ. After removal of 4 bases from V and 6 bases from J, the junction contained 8 bases not matched to a gene. CDR3 sequence: CASSPGQGMREQYV. The CDR3 DNA sequence: TGCGCCAGCAGCCCCGGACAGGGGATGCGCGAGCAGTACGTC.

This rearrangement joins TRBV6-1 to TRBJ2-7; TRBD2 agrees at 8 bases. V lost 0 bases and J lost 0; bases outside the gene matches: 7. The CDR3 has 17 amino acids. Germline assignment: CDR1 MNHNS and CDR2 SASEGT. CDR3 sequence reads: CASSEAGSGASSYEQYV. The CDR3 bases are TGTGCCAGCAGTGAAGCAGGTAGCGGGGCCAGCTCCTACGAGCAGTACGTC.

Comment on this clone: It is unclear where the CDR3 begins or ends on the DNA, so no DNA is shown, and the CDR3 is as TCRdb lists it. The chain couples TRBV2 to TRBJ2-2; no DNA check was done on the table's D call, TRBD2. Termini included, the CDR3 measures 14 amino acids. Germline assignment: CDR1 SNHLY and CDR2 FYNNEI. The CDR3 loop is CASSPRGSPGSCFF.

This sequence joins TRBV19 and TRBJ1-5; 7 bases agree with TRBD1. The V and J ends lost 9 bases and 4 bases, in that order; junction bases with no gene match: 6. This CDR3 has 13 residues. The germline V gene has CDR1 LNHDA and CDR2 SQIVND (reference sequence). CDR3 amino acids: CASRGYSNQPQHF. The CDR3, as DNA: TGTGCCAGCAGGGGGTACAGTAATCAGCCCCAGCATTTT.

V and J are TRBV11-2 and TRBJ2-2, with D perhaps TRBD2 (6 bases). V lost 5 bases and J lost 5, with 12 bases in between. The CDR3 has 14 residues. Germline V gene data show CDR1 as SGHAT and CDR2 as FQNNGV. CDR3 sequence: CASSLGRGTGELFF. CDR3 bases: TGTGCCAGCAGCCTCGGGCGGGGAACCGGGGAGCTGTTTTTT.

The chain recombines TRBV6-5 with TRBJ1-5, with D possibly being TRBD1 (6 bases). The CDR3 is 14 amino acids. CDR1 is MNHEY and CDR2 is SVGAGI in the germline V gene. Trimming took off 6 bases at V and 0 bases at J, with 9 bases between the two ends. CDR3 DNA: TGTGCCAGCAGACAGGGAAATAGCAATCAGCCCCAGCATTTT. Residues: CASRQGNSNQPQHF.

The V gene is TRBV20-1, the J gene TRBJ1-1; no definite D call. CDR3 length: 11 residues. Germline CDR1 reads DFQATT; CDR2 reads SNEGSKA (reference sequence). The V end lost 7 bases, the J end lost 1 base, and 7 bases lay between the germline ends. The CDR3 region has the DNA TGCAGTGGGGAAGGGAACACTGAAGCTTTCTTT. It encodes CSGEGNTEAFF.

This chain uses TRBV7-2 with TRBJ1-2; tentatively, D is TRBD1 (5 bases). Looked up from germline, CDR1 is SGHTA and CDR2 is FQGNSA. V lost 5 bases and J lost 6, with 16 bases in between. CDR3 length: 14 residues. CDR3 sequence reads: CASSPNRDSHGYTF. Here the CDR3 DNA reads TGTGCCAGCAGCCCGAACCGAGACAGTCATGGCTACACCTTC.

This rearrangement joins TRBV28 to TRBJ2-5, with a tentative D call TRBD2 (6 bases). The CDR3 contains 14 residues. Germline lookup yields CDR1 MDHEN and CDR2 SYDVKM. V lost 7 bases, J lost 0 bases, and 12 bases lay in between. The CDR3 spells CASTPGGNQETQYF. CDR3 nucleotide sequence: TGTGCCAGCACCCCTGGGGGGAACCAAGAGACCCAGTACTTC.